This TCR beta chain was observed in a study of STAT5B mutations in CD4+ large granular lymphocyte leukemia. The assay was run at survey level. In the original workflow: Productive clonotypes were detectable down to 2.59 x 10-5 frequency. Some clones are missing from TCRdb's copy, which holds only in-frame ones; the method was immunoSEQ multiplex PCR. V and J calls and clone size come straight from that table; D and trimming were deduced from the DNA. The profile shows approximately 39,000 clones, over 75% of them singletons. The CDR3 spans 14 residues. The junction had 9 bases not matched to a gene; V was cut back by 0 bases and J by 14 bases. Germline V lookup: CDR1 SGHDN, CDR2 FVKESK.

Sequenced: CD4+ T cells from blood buffy coats. The J gene is TRBJ1-1, the V gene TRBV14, with 10 bases lining up with TRBD1. The sequence derives from a human donor in good health. CDR3 in DNA: TGTGCCAGCAGCCAAGAAAGGACAGGGGGTAGACGATTCTTT. Its translation is CASSQERTGGRRFF.